The T cell receptor beta chain described here comes from a study of early T cells in non-severe SARS-CoV-2 infection. This clonotype showed up just a few times. The CDR3 runs 13 residues. Trimming removed 2 bases at V and 0 bases at J, with 5 bases between. Germline-derived CDR1 and CDR2 are MNHNS and SASEGT. TCRdb reprocessed the 5' RACE reads via MiXCR and lists one record per CDR3 protein. The sample holds around 83,000 distinct CDR3 sequences, about 9.4% seen once. The source was whole blood, collected at baseline. The chain has TRBV6-1 and TRBJ2-7, with D unresolved. The sequence was obtained from an adult who was a healthcare worker with PCR-confirmed SARS-CoV-2 infection or an uninfected control (not recorded which). As DNA, the CDR3 is TGTGCCAGCAGTGAACAGATCTCCTACGAGCAGTACTTC. Translating gives CASSEQISYEQYF.